This TCR beta chain was retrieved from a study of control samples from healthy donors and cancer patients. The table came from immunoSEQ multiplex PCR; TCRdb's copy has only in-frame clones and leaves some out. The data hold 150,000 to 200,000 clones, with under 95% observed a single time. CDR3 size: 10 residues. The V gene's germline CDR1 is KGHSH and CDR2 LQKENI. This clone was counted once. Relative to the germline gene, one junction end is altered; a read error may explain this. The sequence derives from a woman aged 18-35 years in good health. This chain joins TRBV18 and TRBJ2-7; D uncertain. Sequencing input: blood. The CDR3 DNA is TGTGCCGGCTCCTCAAACGAGCAGTACTTC. This sequence encodes CAGSSNEQYF.